This T cell receptor (beta chain) was captured by sequencing in a study of shared clonotypes between healthy human individuals. Study at large: Per-donor plates numbered three CD4 naive, three CD4 memory, two CD8 naive and one CD8 memory.

This clone is a singleton in its sample. CD4+ cell separation produced CD45RA+ naive and CD45RA-negative memory subsets. Splitting of each subset's genomic DNA was done evenly across several immunoSEQ plates. Data came from immunoSEQ multiplex PCR; TCRdb stores just in-frame clones and leaves some out. The sample consists of more than 2,000,000 clones, 93% of them appearing once. The clonotype was recovered from a man aged 18 to 30 in good health. Some clones in this sample may be carry-over from other donors' samples. The sample was naive CD4+ T cells from PBMCs. Sample subset: CD45RA+ positively selected.

The CDR3 DNA sequence: TGTGCCAGCATTAATACTCAGCCCCAGCATTTT. Its translation: CASINTQPQHF. The rearrangement links TRBV6-8 to TRBJ1-5; unclear D gene. CDR3 length: 11 amino acids. Trimming stripped 7 bases from V and 6 bases from J, with 7 bases between. Germline values: CDR1 MNHGY, CDR2 SAAAGT.